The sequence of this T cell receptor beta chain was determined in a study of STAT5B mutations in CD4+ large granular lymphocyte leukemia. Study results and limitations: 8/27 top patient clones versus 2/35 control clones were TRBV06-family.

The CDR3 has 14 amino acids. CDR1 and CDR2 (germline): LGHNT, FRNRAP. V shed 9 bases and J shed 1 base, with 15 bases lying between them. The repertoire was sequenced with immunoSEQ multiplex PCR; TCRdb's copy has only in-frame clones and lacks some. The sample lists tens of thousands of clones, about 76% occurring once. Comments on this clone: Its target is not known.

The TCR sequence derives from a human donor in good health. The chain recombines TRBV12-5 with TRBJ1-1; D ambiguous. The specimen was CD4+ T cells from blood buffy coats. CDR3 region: CASGRVMGNTEAFF. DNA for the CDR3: TGTGCTAGCGGGCGGGTGATGGGGAACACTGAAGCTTTCTTT.